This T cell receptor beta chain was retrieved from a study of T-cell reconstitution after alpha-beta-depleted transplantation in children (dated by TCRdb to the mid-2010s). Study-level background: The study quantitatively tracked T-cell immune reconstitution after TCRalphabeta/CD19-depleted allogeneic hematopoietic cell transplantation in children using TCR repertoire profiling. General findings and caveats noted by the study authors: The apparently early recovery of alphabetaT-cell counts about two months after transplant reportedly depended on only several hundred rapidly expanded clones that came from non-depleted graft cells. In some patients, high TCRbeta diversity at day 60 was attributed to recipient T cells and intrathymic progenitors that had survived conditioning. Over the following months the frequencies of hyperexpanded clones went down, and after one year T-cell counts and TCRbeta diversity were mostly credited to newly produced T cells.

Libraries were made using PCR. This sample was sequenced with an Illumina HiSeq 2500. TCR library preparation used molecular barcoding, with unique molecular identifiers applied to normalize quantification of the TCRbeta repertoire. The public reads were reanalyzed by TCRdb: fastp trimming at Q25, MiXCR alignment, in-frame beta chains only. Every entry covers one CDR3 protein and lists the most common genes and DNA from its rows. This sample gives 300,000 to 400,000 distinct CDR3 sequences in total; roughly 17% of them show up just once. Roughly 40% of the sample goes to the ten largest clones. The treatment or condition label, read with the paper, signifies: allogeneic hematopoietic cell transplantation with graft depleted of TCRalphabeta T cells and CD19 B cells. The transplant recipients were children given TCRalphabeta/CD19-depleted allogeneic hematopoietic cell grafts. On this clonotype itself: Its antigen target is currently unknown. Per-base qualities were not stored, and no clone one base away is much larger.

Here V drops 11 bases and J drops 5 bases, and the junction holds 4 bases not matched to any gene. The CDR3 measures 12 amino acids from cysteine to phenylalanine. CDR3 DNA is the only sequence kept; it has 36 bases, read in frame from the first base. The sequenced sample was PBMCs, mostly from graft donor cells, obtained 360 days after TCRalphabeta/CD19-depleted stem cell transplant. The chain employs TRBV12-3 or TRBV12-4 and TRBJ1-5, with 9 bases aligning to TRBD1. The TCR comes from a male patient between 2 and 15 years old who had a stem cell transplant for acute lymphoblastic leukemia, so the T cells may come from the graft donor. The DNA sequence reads TGTGCCGGGGGACAGGGAGATCAGCCCCAGCATTTT. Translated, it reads CAGGQGDQPQHF.